The subject of this entry is one TCR beta chain. Antigen specificity is unknown. This sample was included in a study of long-term antiretroviral therapy in people with HIV. This CDR3 spans 12 amino acids. CDR1 and CDR2 from the germline V gene are SGHVS and FNYEAQ. The ends were cut back, 5 bases at V and 5 bases at J, with 7 bases in the middle. Survey level was the resolution at which the v3.0 immunoSEQ assay ran. Only in-frame clones appear in the TCRdb table, and some are missing; sequencing was by immunoSEQ multiplex PCR. Here the sample spans 19,000 or so clones, 70% to 85% being singletons. Every HIV-positive participant received treatment in the United States. General study points: Specimens of blood were obtained during 2004 to 2017, possibly under older ART regimens. Dominating the repertoire at all time points were the clones that expanded before ART.

The clonotype originates from a man between 18 and 35 years old with HIV. The chain is built from TRBV7-6 and TRBJ1-5, with a weak D call TRBD1 (5 bases). The sequencing here drew on unsorted PBMCs, taken 0.9 years after starting antiretroviral therapy. CDR3 sequence: CASSQTDQPQHF. The CDR3 DNA sequence: TGTGCCAGCAGCCAGACAGATCAGCCCCAGCATTTT.